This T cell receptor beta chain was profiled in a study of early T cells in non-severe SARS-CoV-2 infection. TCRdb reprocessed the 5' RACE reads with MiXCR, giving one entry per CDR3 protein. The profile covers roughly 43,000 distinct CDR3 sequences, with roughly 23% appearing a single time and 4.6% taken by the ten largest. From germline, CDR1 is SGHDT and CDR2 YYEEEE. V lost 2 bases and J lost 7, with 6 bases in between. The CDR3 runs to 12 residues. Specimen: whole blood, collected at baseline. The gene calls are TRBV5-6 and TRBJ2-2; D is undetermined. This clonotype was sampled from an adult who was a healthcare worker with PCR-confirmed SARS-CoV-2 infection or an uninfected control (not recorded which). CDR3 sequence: CASSLYYGELFF. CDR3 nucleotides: TGTGCCAGCAGCTTATATTACGGGGAGCTGTTTTTT.